This is a list of T cell receptor beta chains from one sample in a study of cytomegalovirus exposure and HLA in healthy donors. Some clones are missing from TCRdb's copy, which holds only in-frame ones; the method was immunoSEQ multiplex PCR. This sample has more than 150,000 clones; approximately 81% occur once, and the top ten carry 0.38%. The specimen was PBMCs. These receptors were collected from a boy younger than 10 in good health and CMV-seronegative. Both conserved end residues are part of each CDR3. The order of the fields is clone size, D gene, J gene, V gene, CDR3 protein, CDR3 DNA. The D gene is left open where the match is weak. Not all rows give a size; the values are once, few, many and, for expanded clones, a class.

few,-,TRBJ1-3,TRBV10-2,CASSEEQGNTIYF,TGCGCCAGCAGTGAGGAACAGGGAAACACCATATATTTT
-,-,TRBJ2-7,TRBV5-4,CASSSYKLRTEQYF,TGTGCCAGCAGCTCCTATAAACTACGCACCGAGCAGTACTTC
-,TRBD2,TRBJ2-1,TRBV12-5,CASGLSLTSGSVGEQFF,TGTGCTAGTGGTTTGAGCCTCACTAGCGGGAGTGTGGGTGAGCAGTTCTTC
-,TRBD2,TRBJ2-5,TRBV7-6,CASSLRATSVGIAQYF,TGTGCCAGCAGCTTAAGGGCCACTAGCGTGGGAATTGCCCAGTACTTC
-,TRBD1,TRBJ2-3,TRBV5-6,CASSEGQGIGQDTQYF,TGTGCCAGCAGCGAGGGACAGGGGATAGGGCAGGATACGCAGTATTTT
-,-,TRBJ1-3,TRBV5-1,CASSSQAGNTIYF,TGCGCCAGCAGCTCACAGGCTGGAAACACCATATATTTT
-,-,TRBJ1-4,TRBV5-1,CASSSNRVATNEKLFF,TGCGCCAGCAGCAGCAACAGGGTTGCCACTAATGAAAAACTGTTTTTT
-,TRBD2,TRBJ2-5,TRBV28,CASTPGGRETQYF,TGTGCCAGCACCCCGGGAGGAAGAGAGACCCAGTACTTC
-,TRBD2,TRBJ2-1,TRBV9,CASSVGAGGSGNEQFF,TGTGCCAGCAGCGTAGGGGCGGGAGGGTCTGGGAATGAGCAGTTCTTC
-,-,TRBJ2-7,TRBV13,CASSLGGRPPEYF,TGTGCCAGCAGCTTAGGGGGGAGGCCGCCGGAGTACTTC
-,TRBD2,TRBJ2-2,TRBV29-1,CSVGTSGNTGELFF,TGCAGCGTGGGGACTAGCGGTAACACCGGGGAGCTGTTTTTT
once,TRBD1,TRBJ1-2,TRBV28,CASRAQGASRLGVRYGYTF,TGTGCCAGCAGGGCTCAGGGGGCCAGTCGTCTTGGGGTTCGCTATGGCTACACCTTC
-,-,TRBJ2-7,TRBV7-6,CASSPDRAYEQYF,TGTGCCAGCAGCCCAGACAGAGCCTACGAGCAGTACTTC
-,TRBD1,TRBJ1-2,TRBV6-1,CASSTIGTGDGYTF,TGTGCCAGCAGTACGATCGGGACAGGGGATGGCTACACCTTC
-,-,TRBJ2-2,TRBV28,CASSFQNTGELFF,TGTGCCAGCAGTTTTCAGAACACCGGGGAGCTGTTTTTT
-,-,TRBJ2-1,TRBV5-4,CASSPSGRSGNEQFF,TGTGCCAGCAGCCCCTCGGGGAGGTCGGGGAATGAGCAGTTCTTC
-,TRBD2,TRBJ2-7,TRBV7-9,CASSSKTSGRARYEQYF,TGTGCCAGCAGCTCCAAGACTAGCGGGAGGGCTAGGTACGAGCAGTACTTC
-,TRBD2,TRBJ2-1,TRBV5-8,CASRSGREDEQFF,TGTGCCAGCAGGAGCGGGAGGGAGGATGAGCAGTTCTTC
few,-,TRBJ1-1,TRBV27,CASSLSGGNTEAFF,TGTGCCAGCAGTTTATCCGGCGGGAACACTGAAGCTTTCTTT
-,TRBD2,TRBJ2-7,TRBV28,CASSLSPPGTSHEQYF,TGTGCCAGCAGTTTGAGCCCACCCGGGACTAGCCACGAGCAGTACTTC
-,-,TRBJ2-7,TRBV23-1,CASSQSNNSYEQYF,TGCGCCAGCAGTCAATCGAACAACTCCTACGAGCAGTACTTC
-,TRBD2,TRBJ2-1,TRBV5-1,CASSAGLAGTYNEQFF,TGCGCCAGCAGCGCGGGACTAGCGGGTACCTACAATGAGCAGTTCTTC
-,TRBD2,TRBJ2-7,TRBV5-1,CASSLLTSGTHEQYF,TGCGCCAGCAGCTTGTTAACTAGCGGGACTCACGAGCAGTACTTC
-,TRBD2,TRBJ2-7,TRBV6-5,CATSGTSAYEQYF,TGTGCCACCTCCGGGACTAGTGCCTACGAGCAGTACTTC
-,-,TRBJ1-1,TRBV30,CAWSVPSRGRLSTEAFF,TGTGCCTGGAGTGTCCCTAGTAGGGGGAGATTGAGCACTGAAGCTTTCTTT
-,-,TRBJ1-2,TRBV6-6,CASSYKPINSYGYTF,TGTGCCAGCAGTTACAAACCCATAAACTCCTATGGCTACACCTTC
-,-,TRBJ1-5,TRBV5-1,CASSLEGSGQPQHF,TGCGCCAGCAGCTTGGAGGGGTCAGGGCAGCCCCAGCATTTT
-,TRBD1,TRBJ1-2,TRBV15,CATSGTRGRAIYGYTF,TGTGCCACCAGCGGCACCAGGGGGCGGGCGATCTATGGCTACACCTTC
-,TRBD1,TRBJ2-7,TRBV25-1,CASRVPGQGDEQYF,TGTGCCAGCAGGGTACCGGGACAGGGGGACGAGCAGTACTTC
-,TRBD1,TRBJ1-6,TRBV6-5,CASSSWTGGAGSPLHF,TGTGCCAGCAGTTCCTGGACAGGGGGCGCGGGGTCACCCCTCCACTTT
few,TRBD1,TRBJ2-3,TRBV19,CASIRDSSLTDTQYF,TGTGCCAGTATTAGGGACAGCAGCCTCACAGATACGCAGTATTTT
-,TRBD1,TRBJ2-5,TRBV18,CASSPGTGLMETQYF,TGTGCCAGCTCACCCGGGACAGGGTTAATGGAGACCCAGTACTTC
-,-,TRBJ2-3,TRBV7-3,CASSSQEGLALDF,TGTGCCAGCAGCTCCCAAGAGGGGCTAGCGTTGGATTTT
-,-,TRBJ2-3,TRBV4-2,CASSPRGGRTDTQYF,TGTGCCAGCAGCCCTAGGGGGGGGCGGACAGATACGCAGTATTTT
-,TRBD2,TRBJ2-7,TRBV5-1,CASSLISRTSGRFYEQYF,TGCGCCAGCAGCTTGATCTCCAGGACTAGCGGGAGGTTCTACGAGCAGTACTTC
-,-,TRBJ2-3,TRBV5-6,CASSLAGGMVNTQYF,TGTGCCAGCAGCTTGGCCGGCGGGATGGTGAATACGCAGTATTTT
-,TRBD1,TRBJ1-4,TRBV11-3,CASSPREWDRGNEKLFF,TGTGCCAGCAGCCCCAGAGAGTGGGACAGGGGTAATGAAAAACTGTTTTTT
-,TRBD1,TRBJ2-3,TRBV28,CASMRDRGTDTQYF,TGTGCCAGTATGCGGGACAGGGGTACAGATACGCAGTATTTT
once,TRBD1,TRBJ2-7,TRBV7-3,CASSGQGARDEQYF,TGTGCCAGCAGCGGACAGGGGGCAAGGGACGAGCAGTACTTC
-,-,TRBJ2-6,TRBV15,CATGGALSSGANVLTF,TGTGCCACCGGAGGGGCGCTTAGCTCTGGGGCCAACGTCCTGACTTTC
-,TRBD1,TRBJ1-1,TRBV19,CASSGRQGNTEAFF,TGTGCCAGTAGTGGTCGACAGGGGAACACTGAAGCTTTCTTT
-,-,TRBJ2-7,TRBV5-6,CASSFLSEQYF,TGTGCCAGCAGCTTCCTATCCGAGCAGTACTTC
-,-,TRBJ1-2,TRBV7-9,CASKRGGADGYTF,TGTGCCAGCAAAAGGGGGGGCGCGGATGGCTACACCTTC
-,TRBD2,TRBJ2-3,TRBV7-6,CASSLGASGTSTDTQYF,TGTGCCAGCAGCTTAGGCGCTAGCGGGACTAGCACAGATACGCAGTATTTT
-,-,TRBJ2-7,TRBV11-2,CASSFVGTPSSYEQYF,TGTGCCAGCAGCTTTGTCGGGACACCCAGCTCCTACGAGCAGTACTTC
-,-,TRBJ2-5,TRBV25-1,CASREAPQETQYF,TGTGCCAGCAGGGAAGCGCCACAAGAGACCCAGTACTTC
-,-,TRBJ1-4,TRBV19,CASSTQGRDEKLFF,TGTGCCAGTAGTACCCAGGGGCGGGATGAAAAACTGTTTTTT
once,TRBD1,TRBJ1-6,TRBV5-6,CASSVPGQWSPLHF,TGTGCCAGCAGCGTGCCGGGACAGTGGTCACCCCTCCACTTT
few,-,TRBJ2-2,TRBV5-1,CASSLATRAGGELFF,TGCGCCAGCAGCTTAGCTACCCGAGCGGGCGGGGAGCTGTTTTTT
-,-,TRBJ2-3,TRBV6-4,CASSDSFGRSTDTQYF,TGTGCCAGCAGTGACTCGTTCGGTAGAAGCACAGATACGCAGTATTTT
-,-,TRBJ2-7,TRBV27,CASSLYAGRKEQYF,TGTGCCAGCTCCCTTTATGCGGGAAGGAAAGAGCAGTACTTC
-,-,TRBJ2-1,TRBV29-1,CSCGAPYNEQFF,TGCAGCTGCGGGGCCCCGTACAATGAGCAGTTCTTC
-,TRBD1,TRBJ2-3,TRBV14,CASRKGQGADTQYF,TGTGCCAGCAGAAAGGGACAGGGGGCAGATACGCAGTATTTT